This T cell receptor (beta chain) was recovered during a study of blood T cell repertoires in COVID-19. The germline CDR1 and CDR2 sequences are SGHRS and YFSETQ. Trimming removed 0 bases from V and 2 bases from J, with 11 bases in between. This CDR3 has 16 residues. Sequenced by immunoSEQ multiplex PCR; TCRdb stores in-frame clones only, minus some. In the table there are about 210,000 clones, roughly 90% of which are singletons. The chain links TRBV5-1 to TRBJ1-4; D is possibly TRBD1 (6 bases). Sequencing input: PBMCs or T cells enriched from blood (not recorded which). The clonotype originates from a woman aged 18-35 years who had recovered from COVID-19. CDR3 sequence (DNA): TGCGCCAGCAGCTTGGGGCAGGGGCGGACTAATGAAAAACTGTTTTTT. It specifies CASSLGQGRTNEKLFF.